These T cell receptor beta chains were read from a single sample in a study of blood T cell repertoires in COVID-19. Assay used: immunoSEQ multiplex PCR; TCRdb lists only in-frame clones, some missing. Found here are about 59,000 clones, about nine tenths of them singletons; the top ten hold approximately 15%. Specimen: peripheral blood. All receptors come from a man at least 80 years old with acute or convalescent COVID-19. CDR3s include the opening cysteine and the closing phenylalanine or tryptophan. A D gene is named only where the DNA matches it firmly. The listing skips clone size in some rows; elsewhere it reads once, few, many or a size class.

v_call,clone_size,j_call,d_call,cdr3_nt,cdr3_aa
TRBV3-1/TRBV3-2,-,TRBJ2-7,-,TGTGCCAGCAGCCAAGATTGGGTAGCGGTTACCTACGAGCAGTACTTC,CASSQDWVAVTYEQYF
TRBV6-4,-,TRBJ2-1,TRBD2,TGTGCCAGCAGCCCACTGGGGGGGGTCAATGAGCAGTTCTTC,CASSPLGGVNEQFF
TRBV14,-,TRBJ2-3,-,TGTGCCAGCAGCACGTGGGGGCGGACAGATACGCAGTATTTT,CASSTWGRTDTQYF
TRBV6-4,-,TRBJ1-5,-,TGTGCCAGCAGTGAGGTTTACGGGGGGGATCAGCCCCAGCATTTT,CASSEVYGGDQPQHF
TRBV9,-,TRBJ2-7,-,TGTGCCAGCAGCGTAGATCTAGCGTTCTACGAGCAGTACTTC,CASSVDLAFYEQYF
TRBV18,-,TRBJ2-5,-,TGTGCCAGCTCACCACCTAGGGGGCAAGAGACCCAGTACTTC,CASSPPRGQETQYF
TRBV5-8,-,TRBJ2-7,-,TGTGCCAGCAGCTTGTCCGGGATACCCTACGAGCAGTACTTC,CASSLSGIPYEQYF
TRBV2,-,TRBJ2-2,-,TGTGCCAGCAGTGGAGGTTTAGGGGTTGGGAACACCGGGGAGCTGTTTTTT,CASSGGLGVGNTGELFF
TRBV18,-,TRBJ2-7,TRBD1,TGTGCCAGCTCACTGGGGACAGAGCCCATCTACGAGCAGTACTTC,CASSLGTEPIYEQYF
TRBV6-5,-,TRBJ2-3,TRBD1,TGTGCCAGCAGTATTGACAGGGCAGATACGCAGTATTTT,CASSIDRADTQYF
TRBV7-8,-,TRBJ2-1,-,TGTGCCAGCAGCCGGGGGCTGGGCAATGAGCAGTTCTTC,CASSRGLGNEQFF
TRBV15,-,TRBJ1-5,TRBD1,TGTGCCACCAGCCAGGGGACAGCCAATCAGCCCCAGCATTTT,CATSQGTANQPQHF
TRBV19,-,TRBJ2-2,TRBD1,TGTGCCAGTAGTTCTAGGACAGGGCGGACCGGGGAGCTGTTTTTT,CASSSRTGRTGELFF
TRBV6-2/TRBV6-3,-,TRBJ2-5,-,TGTGCCAGCAGTTTGACAGAAGGGACCCAGTACTTC,CASSLTEGTQYF
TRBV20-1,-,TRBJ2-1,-,TGCAGTGCTAGTAGGTCGGGTTACAATGAGCAGTTCTTC,CSASRSGYNEQFF
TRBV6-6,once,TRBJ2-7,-,TGTGCCAGCAGCCTCTATGGGGGAGGCGAGCAGTACTTC,CASSLYGGGEQYF
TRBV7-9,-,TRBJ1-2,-,TGTGCCAGCAGCTTGAACGTAGATGGCTACACCTTC,CASSLNVDGYTF
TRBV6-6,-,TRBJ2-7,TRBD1,TGTGCCAGCAGTTACTCAATAGGACAGGGGGACGAGCAGTACTTC,CASSYSIGQGDEQYF
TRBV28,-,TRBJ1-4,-,TGTGCCAGCAGCCTTGCGCGGGGAGGCTTGGCTAATGAAAAACTGTTTTTT,CASSLARGGLANEKLFF
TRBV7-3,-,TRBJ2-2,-,TGTGCCAGCAGCTTATCGAGTGGCACCGGGGAGCTGTTTTTT,CASSLSSGTGELFF
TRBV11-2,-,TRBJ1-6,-,TGTGCCAGCAGCTTGCGGGCCGGTTCACCCCTCCACTTT,CASSLRAGSPLHF
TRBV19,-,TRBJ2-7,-,TGTGCCAGTAGCGCCGCCCCCTCTACCTACGAGCAGTACTTC,CASSAAPSTYEQYF
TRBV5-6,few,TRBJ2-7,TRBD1,TGTGCCAGCAGCTTGCTACCGGGACAGGGGAGCTACGAGCAGTACTTC,CASSLLPGQGSYEQYF
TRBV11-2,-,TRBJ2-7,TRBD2,TGTGCCAGCAGCTTAGGGAGCGGGGGGCGGGACGAGCAGTACTTC,CASSLGSGGRDEQYF
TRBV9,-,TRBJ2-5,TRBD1,TGTGCCAGCAGCGTAGAAGACAGGGAGAGGGAGACCCAGTACTTC,CASSVEDRERETQYF
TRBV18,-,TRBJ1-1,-,TGTGCCAGCTCACCAGGGGAGGAGACTGAAGCTTTCTTT,CASSPGEETEAFF
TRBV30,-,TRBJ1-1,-,TGTGCCTGGAGTCGCCTGGACAGCAAAGAAGCTTTCTTT,CAWSRLDSKEAFF
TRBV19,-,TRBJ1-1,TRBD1,TGTGCCAGTAGTGCCAGGACAGGGTATTCTGTGAACACTGAAGCTTTCTTT,CASSARTGYSVNTEAFF
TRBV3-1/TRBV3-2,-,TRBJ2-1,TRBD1,TGTGCCACCACCCAGAGGCAGGGGGCTTACCGCTCCTACAATGAGCAGTTCTTC,CATTQRQGAYRSYNEQFF